This TCR beta chain was found in a study of blood T cell repertoires in COVID-19. Overall study: Both acute and convalescent COVID-19 samples were obtained from the United States, Italy and Spain. PBMCs, B-cell-depleted T cells, or T cells were the source of the cDNA or gDNA that made up the material.

Seattle participants joined during active infection and were tracked over time. With V trimmed by 10 bases and J by 9 bases, 3 bases remained unmatched. Germline CDR1 is SNHLY and CDR2 is FYNNEI. The CDR3 is made up of 11 amino acids. Assay: immunoSEQ multiplex PCR; the TCRdb copy retains only in-frame clones and omits some. The data show around 460,000 clones, around nine tenths seen once. Sequencing was done on a sample of peripheral blood. The clonotype originates from a man between 18 and 35 years old with COVID-19, enrolled during active disease. The chain links TRBV2 to TRBJ2-1; 10 bases align to TRBD2. The CDR3 protein is CATGLAIEQFF. The CDR3 DNA sequence: TGTGCCACGGGACTAGCGATTGAGCAGTTCTTC.